Listed below are T cell receptor beta chains from one sample, sequenced in a study of blood T cell repertoires in COVID-19. Repertoires were generated with immunoSEQ multiplex PCR, while TCRdb's copy carries only in-frame clones and drops some. The top ten hold 6.5% to 8.5% of the sample, which has under 200,000 clones, 88% seen once. The source material was PBMCs or T cells enriched from blood (not recorded which). These TCRs come from a woman in her 50s who had recovered from COVID-19. CDR3s include the opening cysteine and the closing phenylalanine or tryptophan. The D gene is left open where the match is weak. Clone size, where shown, is once, few, many, or a class for clones that have expanded.

CDR3aa	CDR3nt	d_gene	v_gene	abundance	len	j_gene
CASSGGGQGEVAFF	TGCGCCAGCAGTGGGGGAGGACAGGGAGAAGTGGCTTTCTTT	TRBD1	TRBV10-1	-	14	TRBJ1-1
CASSMGTMQETQYF	TGTGCCAGTAGTATGGGGACAATGCAAGAGACCCAGTACTTC	-	TRBV19	-	14	TRBJ2-5
CASSPTGFNYGYTF	TGTGCCAGCAGCCCCACGGGGTTCAACTATGGCTACACCTTC	-	TRBV5-4	-	14	TRBJ1-2
CASTGQGSSYEQYF	TGTGCCAGCACCGGACAGGGTAGTTCCTACGAGCAGTACTTC	TRBD1	TRBV6-5	-	14	TRBJ2-7
CASTPWRWNTEAFF	TGTGCCAGCACCCCGTGGAGGTGGAACACTGAAGCTTTCTTT	-	TRBV6-5	-	14	TRBJ1-1
CARVDRVQGFGNTIYF	TGTGCCAGGGTGGACAGGGTTCAAGGTTTTGGAAACACCATATATTTT	TRBD1	TRBV6-8	-	16	TRBJ1-3
CASSSGLGFYGYTF	TGTGCCAGCAGCAGCGGATTGGGGTTCTATGGCTACACCTTC	-	TRBV9	-	14	TRBJ1-2
CATSGGAAGTQYF	TGTGCCACCAGCGGGGGGGCCGCGGGGACCCAGTACTTC	-	TRBV15	-	13	TRBJ2-5
CASTPRSQRQDTQYF	TGTGCCAGTACCCCGCGGAGCCAGCGCCAAGATACGCAGTATTTT	-	TRBV19	-	15	TRBJ2-3
CASSLGGVGTEAFF	TGTGCCAGCAGCTTAGGGGGCGTGGGGACTGAAGCTTTCTTT	-	TRBV7-2	-	14	TRBJ1-1
CASSRGTDVSYEQYF	TGTGCCAGCAGCCGAGGGACAGATGTCTCCTACGAGCAGTACTTC	TRBD1	TRBV7-8	once	15	TRBJ2-7
CASSYRGGGDGYTF	TGTGCCAGCAGTTACCGGGGAGGAGGGGATGGCTACACCTTC	-	TRBV6-5	-	14	TRBJ1-2
CAISGGNTEAFF	TGTGCCATCAGCGGAGGGAACACTGAAGCTTTCTTT	-	TRBV10-3	-	12	TRBJ1-1
CASSAGAGRGPYNEQFF	TGCGCCAGCAGCGCTGGAGCAGGCAGGGGCCCCTACAATGAGCAGTTCTTC	-	TRBV5-1	few	17	TRBJ2-1
CATSRVGTGDTEAFF	TGTGCCACCAGCAGAGTCGGGACAGGCGACACTGAAGCTTTCTTT	TRBD1	TRBV15	-	15	TRBJ1-1
CASTRQGVLESPLHF	TGTGCCAGCACCAGACAGGGGGTTTTAGAATCACCCCTCCACTTT	TRBD1	TRBV6-5	few	15	TRBJ1-6
CASTLRTGGNQPQHF	TGTGCCAGCACCCTGCGGACAGGGGGGAATCAGCCCCAGCATTTT	TRBD1	TRBV5-6	-	15	TRBJ1-5
CASSFGGGQTYEQYF	TGTGCCAGCAGCTTTGGCGGGGGCCAAACCTACGAGCAGTACTTC	-	TRBV11-3	few	15	TRBJ2-7
CASSIQSTEAFF	TGTGCCAGCAGTATACAAAGCACTGAAGCTTTCTTT	-	TRBV6-5	-	12	TRBJ1-1
CASSVGRGEYGYTF	TGTGCCAGCAGTGTTGGGCGGGGAGAATATGGCTACACCTTC	-	TRBV2	once	14	TRBJ1-2
CASGLGDSNQPQHF	TGTGCTAGTGGTTTGGGAGATAGCAATCAGCCCCAGCATTTT	-	TRBV12-5	-	14	TRBJ1-5
CASSKVGGGQGDEQYF	TGTGCCAGCAGCAAAGTTGGGGGGGGACAGGGAGACGAGCAGTACTTC	-	TRBV21-1	-	16	TRBJ2-7
CASSLQGDNSPLHF	TGCGCCAGCAGCCTTCAGGGTGATAATTCACCCCTCCACTTT	-	TRBV5-1	-	14	TRBJ1-6
CASSPDTGRGFF	TGTGCCAGCAGTCCGGATACAGGGAGGGGGTTCTTC	-	TRBV6-5	-	12	TRBJ2-1
CASSVASGGNTGELFF	TGTGCCAGCAGCGTGGCTAGCGGGGGGAACACCGGGGAGCTGTTTTTT	TRBD2	TRBV7-9	once	16	TRBJ2-2
CASSWRFRDRVQNTEAFF	TGTGCCAGCAGCTGGCGGTTCCGGGACAGGGTACAGAACACTGAAGCTTTCTTT	TRBD1	TRBV11-2	-	18	TRBJ1-1
CSVEDHRGLEEKLFF	TGCAGCGTTGAAGATCACAGGGGGCTGGAAGAAAAACTGTTTTTT	TRBD1	TRBV29-1	few	15	TRBJ1-4
CAKGQDSRPQHF	TGTGCCAAGGGACAGGACTCTCGGCCCCAGCATTTT	TRBD1	TRBV18	-	12	TRBJ1-5
CASSPVLQGAGANEQFF	TGTGCCAGCTCACCTGTTTTACAGGGGGCTGGGGCCAATGAGCAGTTCTTC	TRBD1	TRBV18	once	17	TRBJ2-1
CASSAPGLAGYEQFF	TGTGCCAGTAGTGCGCCGGGACTAGCGGGTTATGAGCAGTTCTTC	TRBD2	TRBV19	-	15	TRBJ2-1
CASSQDWGRGFFF	TGCGCCAGCAGCCAAGATTGGGGCAGGGGGTTTTTCTTC	TRBD1	TRBV4-1	-	13	TRBJ2-1
CASSQDQGQRRHF	TGCGCCAGCAGCCAAGATCAAGGACAAAGGAGGCATTTT	-	TRBV4-3	-	13	TRBJ1-5
CAWSVTRTGGGMNTEAFF	TGTGCCTGGAGTGTAACCAGGACAGGGGGCGGCATGAACACTGAAGCTTTCTTT	TRBD1	TRBV30	-	18	TRBJ1-1
CASSLESAGDTEAFF	TGTGCCAGCAGCTTGGAATCGGCGGGGGACACTGAAGCTTTCTTT	-	TRBV7-2	-	15	TRBJ1-1
CASSPQGRPEAFF	TGTGCCAGCAGCCCCCAGGGCCGCCCTGAAGCTTTCTTT	-	TRBV5-4	-	13	TRBJ1-1
CATSRDAGPNSPLHF	TGTGCCACCAGCAGAGACGCGGGCCCTAATTCACCCCTCCACTTT	-	TRBV15	-	15	TRBJ1-6
CASSSAGTVNSPLHF	TGTGCCAGCAGCTCTGCCGGGACAGTTAATTCACCCCTCCACTTT	TRBD1	TRBV7-2	-	15	TRBJ1-6
CASSLWDRDGSPLHF	TGTGCCAGCAGCTTATGGGACAGGGATGGTTCACCCCTCCACTTT	TRBD1	TRBV11-3	-	15	TRBJ1-6
CASSQDPAGGGTDTQYF	TGTGCCAGCAGCCAAGATCCTGCCGGGGGGGGCACAGATACGCAGTATTTT	TRBD2	TRBV4-2	-	17	TRBJ2-3
CASSLALAATDTQYF	TGTGCCAGCAGCTTAGCGCTAGCTGCCACAGATACGCAGTATTTT	-	TRBV11-2	-	15	TRBJ2-3
CASSRTGFGYTF	TGTGCCAGCAGCCGGACAGGGTTTGGCTACACCTTC	TRBD1	TRBV7-9	-	12	TRBJ1-2